One and the same sample provided the 13 T cell receptor beta chains below, sequenced in a study of CD8+CD57+ T cells in acquired aplastic anemia. CD8+CD57+ cell expansion had been shown by flow cytometry in patients chosen for sequencing. Profiling that covered TCR beta VDJ and CDR3 relied on genomic DNA as its template. TCRdb reprocessed the reads via MiXCR and lists one record per CDR3 protein. Of roughly 160,000 distinct CDR3 sequences listed, 60% to 80% are singletons. Sample: sorted CD4+, CD8+, or CD8+CD57+ T cells (not recorded which) from PBMCs. The receptors here all came from a human donor with aplastic anemia.

This clonotype was recorded a few times. This chain connects TRBV6-1 to TRBJ2-7; 10 positions match TRBD2. Trimming at V came to 5 bases and at J to 10 bases, leaving 17 bases not matched to a gene. Germline CDR1 is MNHNS and CDR2 is SASEGT. The CDR3 runs 16 residues. The CDR3: CASSLSSGSGEETQYV. In DNA form, the CDR3 reads TGTGCCAGCAGTCTCTCTAGCGGGAGCGGTGAAGAGACCCAGTACGTC.

This clonotype has a single count. A much larger clone sits a single nucleotide away, making a read error possible. This chain connects TRBV12-3 or TRBV12-4 to TRBJ2-2; 8 positions agree with TRBD2. With V trimmed by 8 bases and J by 1 base, 6 bases remained unmatched. The CDR3 contains 15 residues. CDR3 nucleotide sequence: TGTGCCAGCGGTGACGCGGGGGGGAACACCGGGGAGCTGTTTTTT. The encoded protein is CASGDAGGNTGELFF.

The chain employs TRBV2 and TRBJ1-1, with D tentatively TRBD1 (6 bases). In germline, CDR1 is SNHLY, CDR2 FYNNEI. Trimming cost V 2 bases and J 4 bases, with 14 bases left between them. The CDR3 contains 15 residues. The CDR3 DNA sequence: TGTGCCAGCAGTGAACCATCAGGGGCTCGCACTGAAGCTTTCTTT. It encodes CASSEPSGARTEAFF.

The chain combines TRBV2 with TRBJ2-1, with no clear D. V lost 2 bases to trimming and J lost 6 bases, with 8 bases between them. Germline assignment: CDR1 SNHLY and CDR2 FYNNEI. This CDR3 contains 13 residues. The CDR3 here is CASSELVVNEQFF. CDR3 DNA sequence: TGTGCCAGCAGTGAACTCGTAGTCAATGAGCAGTTCTTC.

V usage is TRBV7-2 and J usage is TRBJ2-1, with 8 bases matching TRBD2. There are 18 residues in the CDR3. Germline V gives CDR1 SGHTA, CDR2 FQGNSA. The J segment lost 1 base and the V segment lost 3 bases, leaving 11 bases of the junction unmatched. CDR3 protein: CASSLAGSGGGSYNEQFF. CDR3 in DNA: TGTGCCAGCAGCTTGGCGGGCAGCGGGGGCGGTTCCTACAATGAGCAGTTCTTC.

This clonotype was counted only a few times. The rearrangement links TRBV20-1 to TRBJ2-1; 11 bases fit TRBD2. J was trimmed by 7 bases and V by 1 base; bases with no gene match: 6. The CDR3 sequence is 15 residues long. The germline V gene has CDR1 DFQATT and CDR2 SNEGSKA (reference sequence). CDR3 amino acids: CSARAWSSGRNEQFF. The CDR3 nucleotides read TGCAGTGCTAGAGCTTGGTCTAGCGGGAGGAATGAGCAGTTCTTC.

This clonotype was seen more than once but under ten times. V gene TRBV5-8 combines with J gene TRBJ2-7; TRBD1 might be the D (5 bases). Germline CDR1 reads SGHTS; CDR2 reads YDEGEE. Trimming cost V 1 base and J 1 base, with 9 bases left between them. The CDR3 is 14 residues long. The CDR3 DNA reads TGTGCCAGCAGCTTGTGGCAGGGATCCTACGAGCAGTACTTC. Translating it yields CASSLWQGSYEQYF.

This chain uses TRBV5-6 with TRBJ2-1; TRBD2 is a possible D gene (6 bases). This CDR3 is built from 14 residues. Looked up from germline, CDR1 is SGHDT and CDR2 is YYEEEE. Trimming took off 7 bases at V and 8 bases at J, with 19 bases between the two ends. The CDR3 DNA reads as TGTGCCAGCTCTGTCTGGGGGGTAGAGGATGAGCAGTTCTTC. The encoded protein is CASSVWGVEDEQFF.

This chain uses TRBV6-5 with TRBJ2-7; 8 bases agree with TRBD1. The CDR3 length is 14 residues. Germline loops: CDR1 MNHEY, CDR2 SVGAGI. V lost 5 bases, J lost 2 bases, and 5 bases stayed unmatched. This chain's CDR3 is CASSGDRTTYEQYF. The CDR3 DNA reads TGTGCCAGCAGTGGGGACAGGACTACCTACGAGCAGTACTTC.

The genes are TRBV3-1 and TRBJ1-5; D is undetermined. This CDR3 contains 14 residues. Trimming took off 5 bases at V and 5 bases at J, with 13 bases between the two ends. From germline, CDR1 is LGHDT and CDR2 YNNKEL (reference sequence). Here the CDR3 DNA reads TGTGCCAGCAGCGCGAGGGCAAAAGATCAGCCCCAGCATTTT. Protein sequence: CASSARAKDQPQHF.

The J gene is TRBJ2-7, the V gene TRBV12-3 or TRBV12-4; TRBD2 is a possible D gene (5 bases). Trimming removed 5 bases from V and 7 bases from J, with 21 bases in between. This CDR3 is built from 15 residues. The CDR3 sequence is CASSLPTGVLEEQYF. DNA for the CDR3: TGTGCCAGCAGTCTCCCAACCGGGGTGTTAGAGGAGCAGTACTTC.

This chain uses TRBV12-3 or TRBV12-4 with TRBJ1-2; 9 bases line up with TRBD1. V gave up 3 bases and J gave up 4 bases; unmatched junction bases: 3. This CDR3 spans 14 amino acids. The CDR3 sequence: CASSFRTGAYGYTF. The CDR3 DNA is TGTGCCAGCAGTTTTAGGACAGGGGCCTATGGCTACACCTTC.

The genes are TRBV7-8 and TRBJ1-5; TRBD1 matches 7 bases. The CDR3 loop spans 14 amino acids. CDR1 SGHVS and CDR2 FQNEAQ come from the germline V gene. The junction had 2 bases not matched to a gene; V was cut back by 1 base and J by 5 bases. DNA of the CDR3: TGTGCCAGCAGCTTAGACAGGGGCGATCAGCCCCAGCATTTT. It translates to CASSLDRGDQPQHF.